This T cell receptor beta chain is drawn from a study of beta chain features in type 1 diabetes. Per the germline V gene, CDR1 is ENHRY and CDR2 is SYGVKD. The V and J ends lost 8 bases and 5 bases respectively, with 12 bases between them. The CDR3 runs 13 residues. Ten or more counts support this clone. Reverse transcription of all isolated RNA meant that expressed TCRB transcripts were sequenced. The data were produced by immunoSEQ multiplex PCR, yet TCRdb's version contains in-frame clones alone and is incomplete. The table has 200,000 to 250,000 clones, about a tenth seen once. This receptor was taken from a man aged 18 to 29 in good health. V usage is TRBV10-3 and J usage is TRBJ2-2, with a possible D match to TRBD1 (6 bases). The sample was central memory CD4+ T cells from blood. CDR3 sequence reads: CAIGAGETGELFF. CDR3 in DNA: TGTGCCATCGGGGCAGGGGAAACCGGGGAGCTGTTTTTT.